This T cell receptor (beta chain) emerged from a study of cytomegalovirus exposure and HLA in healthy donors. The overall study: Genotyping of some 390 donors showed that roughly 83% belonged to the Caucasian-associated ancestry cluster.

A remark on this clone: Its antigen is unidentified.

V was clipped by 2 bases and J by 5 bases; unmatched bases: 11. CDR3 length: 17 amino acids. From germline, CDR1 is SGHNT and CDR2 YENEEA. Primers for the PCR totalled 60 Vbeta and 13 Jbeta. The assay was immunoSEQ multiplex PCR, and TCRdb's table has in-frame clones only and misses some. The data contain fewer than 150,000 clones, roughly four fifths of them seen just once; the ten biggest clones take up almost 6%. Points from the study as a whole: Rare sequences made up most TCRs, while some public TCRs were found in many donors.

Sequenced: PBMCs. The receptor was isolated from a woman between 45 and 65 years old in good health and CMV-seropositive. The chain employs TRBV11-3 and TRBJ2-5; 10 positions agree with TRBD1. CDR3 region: CASSLRQRDRGRETQYF. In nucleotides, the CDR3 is TGTGCCAGCAGCTTACGGCAGAGGGACAGGGGAAGGGAGACCCAGTACTTC.